This T cell receptor beta chain was captured in a study of T cells in localized non-small cell lung cancer. Overall study results and limits: Appearance in adjacent lung was seen for a median approximately 59 of the top 100 tumor clones. A single tumor region was sequenced, leaving heterogeneity possible. Uninvolved adjacent lung, not tumor, had the highest T cell clonality. In the blood, greater T cell density corresponded to longer overall survival.

This table comes from immunoSEQ multiplex PCR, and its TCRdb copy is limited to in-frame clones, with some not included. The sample lists around 100,000 clones; approximately 90% were seen once. Germline V gene data show CDR1 as MNHEY and CDR2 as SMNVEV (reference sequence). The CDR3 extends over 15 amino acids. V gave up 6 bases and J gave up 1 base, with 15 bases separating them. A note on this clone: The antigen remains undetermined.

The TCR was taken from a man aged 35 to 69 with stage I squamous cell lung carcinoma. The V call is TRBV27, the J call TRBJ1-1; no clear D gene. The starting material was peripheral blood, obtained before any cancer treatment. For the CDR3, the DNA is TGTGCCAGCAGCCTACAGAGTTTAGGGAACACTGAAGCTTTCTTT. This codes for CASSLQSLGNTEAFF.